A single sample gave rise to the 10 T cell receptor beta chains below, sequenced in a study of CXCR3-negative and CXCR3-positive naive CD8 T cells. The authors prepared UMI-labeled TRB cDNA libraries by 5' RACE. TCRdb reprocessed the 5' RACE reads and stores each CDR3 protein as one record, lacking DNA. In total, the table holds 100,000 to 150,000 distinct CDR3 sequences. Sequencing input: naive CXCR3- CD8+ T cells from blood. Described subset: CD45RO-CCR7+CD27+CD95- naive CD8+ T cells lacking CXCR3 (TNR3-). Receptors originate from a human donor in good health. Some clones in this sample may be carry-over from other donors' samples.

The chain links TRBV7-9 to TRBJ2-3. CDR3 length equals 14 residues. CDR1 and CDR2 (germline): SEHNR, FQNEAQ (reference sequence). The CDR3 region is CASSLAGYPDTQYF.

The CDR3 protein is CSARVSGGRTEAFF. The chain uses TRBV20-1 and TRBJ1-1. The CDR3 length is 14 residues. Per the germline V gene, CDR1 is DFQATT and CDR2 is SNEGSKA (reference sequence).

The chain couples TRBV9 to TRBJ1-1. Germline CDR1 reads SGDLS; CDR2 reads YYNGEE. This CDR3 contains 13 residues. The CDR3 region is CASSVGVQAIAFF.

The V and J genes are TRBV7-3 and TRBJ2-1. The CDR3 is 14 residues long. CDR1 and CDR2 (germline): SGHTA, FQGTGA. This CDR3 reads CASSLTGSYNEQFF. Combining the CDR3 with reference TRBV7-3 and TRBJ2-1 gives the whole variable domain GAGVSQTPSNKVTEKGKYVELRCDPISGHTALYWYRQSLGQGPEFLIYFQGTGAADDSGLPNDRFFAVRPEGSVSTLKIQRTERGDSAVYLCASSLTGSYNEQFFGPGTRLTVL.

This chain joins TRBV19 and TRBJ2-1; TCRdb selects TRBD2, and the lack of DNA leaves this call unchecked. Germline assignment: CDR1 LNHDA and CDR2 SQIVND (reference sequence). The CDR3 is made up of 17 amino acids. CDR3 sequence: CASSTPLAGGPNGEQFF.

The V and J genes are TRBV7-3 and TRBJ2-3; the D call from TCRdb, TRBD2, cannot be confirmed without DNA. The CDR3 has 15 residues. CDR1 SGHTA and CDR2 FQGTGA come from the germline V gene. CDR3 sequence: CASSSSGGFLDTQYF.

J is TRBJ2-7 and V is TRBV29-1; TCRdb's D call, TRBD1, is unchecked because there is no DNA. The CDR3 contains 12 residues. Germline lookup yields CDR1 SQVTM and CDR2 ANQGSEA. This chain's CDR3 is CSVEEDSYEQYF.

The V gene is TRBV9, the J gene TRBJ2-5; TCRdb designates TRBD1, a call that cannot be tested without DNA. In germline, CDR1 is SGDLS, CDR2 YYNGEE. CDR3 length: 15 residues. The CDR3 sequence: CASSPPGGLTETQYF. The full variable domain, in which reference TRBV9 and TRBJ2-5 provide the parts outside the CDR3, is DSGVTQTPKHLITATGQRVTLRCSPRSGDLSVYWYQQSLDQGLQFLIQYYNGEERAKGNILERFSAQQFPDLHSELNLSSLELGDSALYFCASSPPGGLTETQYFGPGTRLLVL.

The genes are TRBV29-1 and TRBJ2-3; TCRdb lists TRBD1, though no DNA is available to test this call. The V gene's germline CDR1 is SQVTM and CDR2 ANQGSEA. There are 13 residues in the CDR3. CDR3 in amino acids: CSRRDKYTDTQYF.

The chain links TRBV2 to TRBJ1-1; lacking DNA, the TRBD1 call made by TCRdb goes unchecked. From germline, CDR1 is SNHLY and CDR2 FYNNEI. The CDR3 spans 15 residues. CDR3 amino acids: CASRASITGGNEAFF. Complete variable domain (other parts from reference TRBV2 and TRBJ1-1): EPEVTQTPSHQVTQMGQEVILRCVPISNHLYFYWYRQILGQKVEFLVSFYNNEISEKSEIFDDQFSVERPDGSNFTLKIRSTKLEDSAMYFCASRASITGGNEAFFGQGTRLTVV.